This TCR beta chain was sequenced during a study of T cells in Graves' hyperthyroidism and ophthalmopathy. From RNA transcripts, TCR beta CDR3 regions were amplified. A set of HTBI primers served as the primers for a first-round RT-PCR of the TCR CDR3. TCRdb reanalysed the multiplex PCR reads using MiXCR and keeps one entry per CDR3 protein. The data hold 450,000 to 600,000 distinct CDR3 sequences, with about 20% observed a single time. On this clonotype itself: The antigen is undetermined.

Extraction of PBMCs used approximately 10 ml of fresh peripheral blood. Study-level results: A model of 13 V-J pairs discriminated ophthalmopathy from stable hyperthyroidism. Ophthalmopathy was model-predicted a median 6.5 months pre-onset. Blood held most thyroid clonotypes expanded above 0.001 frequency.

Germline V gene sequence: CDR1 LGHDT, CDR2 YNNKEL (reference sequence). Losses at the gene ends were 5 bases for V and 2 bases for J; bases not matched to a gene: 6. This CDR3 has 15 amino acids. Material for sequencing was blood. The genes are TRBV3-1 and TRBJ2-1; 7 nucleotides line up with TRBD2. The receptor was isolated from a man aged 40-55 years with Graves' ophthalmopathy. The CDR3 DNA reads TGTGCCAGCAGCAAGGGCGGGAGAACCTACAATGAGCAGTTCTTC. This codes for CASSKGGRTYNEQFF.